The subject of this entry is one TCR beta chain. Its antigen remains unknown. The record originates from a study of cytomegalovirus exposure and HLA in healthy donors. The PCR employed 60 Vbeta primers together with 13 Jbeta primers. Repertoires were generated with immunoSEQ multiplex PCR, while TCRdb's copy carries only in-frame clones and drops some. The sample table includes some 110,000 clones. Study-wide findings and caveats: Some segments of the V type, notably TRBV6-2 and TRBV6-3, were excluded as indistinguishable. There were three CMV-associated chains whose specificity for CMV antigens was confirmed in vitro. In a later analysis, CMV-associated beta chains were mostly HLA-associated, it appeared. HLA alleles showed associations with some 17,000 TCR beta sequences in a later analysis, at a 0.05 false discovery rate.

The germline V gene has CDR1 SGHTS and CDR2 YDEGEE. The CDR3 is made up of 12 amino acids. Trimming cost V 2 bases and J 5 bases; bases outside gene matches: 1. Specimen: PBMCs. This TCR was sampled from a man aged 25-45 years in good health and CMV-seronegative. The chain links TRBV5-8 to TRBJ2-7; TRBD2 matches at 7 bases. CDR3 in amino acids: CASSFAGDEQYF. The CDR3 DNA follows: TGTGCCAGCAGCTTTGCGGGGGACGAGCAGTACTTC.